This T cell receptor beta chain was captured by sequencing in a study of shared clonotypes between healthy human individuals. Comments on this clone: Its specificity is not known.

The CDR3 consists of 15 residues. Looked up from germline, CDR1 is MNHEY and CDR2 is SVGAGI. Deletions cut 5 bases from V and 2 bases from J, with 13 bases between. Notes on the study in general: The rarefaction results pointed to incomplete sorted-subset sequencing despite large depth.

Assay: immunoSEQ multiplex PCR; the TCRdb copy retains only in-frame clones and omits some. The sample carries some 2.3 million clones, approximately 95% recorded once. Input material: naive CD4+ T cells from PBMCs. Sample subset: CD45RA+ positively selected. The receptor comes from a man aged 18 to 29 in good health. Some clones in this sample may be carry-over from other donors' samples. The genes are TRBV6-5 and TRBJ2-1, with D possibly being TRBD2 (6 bases). The CDR3 protein is CASSPQGLTYNEQFF. The CDR3 nucleotides read TGTGCCAGCAGTCCCCAGGGACTCACCTACAATGAGCAGTTCTTC.